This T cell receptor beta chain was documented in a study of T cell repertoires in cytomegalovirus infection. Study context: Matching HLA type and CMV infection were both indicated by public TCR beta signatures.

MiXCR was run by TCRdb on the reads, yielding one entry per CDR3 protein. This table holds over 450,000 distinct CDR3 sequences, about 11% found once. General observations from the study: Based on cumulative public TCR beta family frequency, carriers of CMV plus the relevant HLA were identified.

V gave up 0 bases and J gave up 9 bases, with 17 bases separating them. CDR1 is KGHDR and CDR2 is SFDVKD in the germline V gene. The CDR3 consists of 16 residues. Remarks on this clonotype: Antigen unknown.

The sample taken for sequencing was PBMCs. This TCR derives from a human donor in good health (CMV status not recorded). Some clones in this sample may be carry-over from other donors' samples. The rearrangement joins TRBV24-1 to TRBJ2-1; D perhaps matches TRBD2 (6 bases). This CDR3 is CATSDLQSLALSEQFF. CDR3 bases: TGTGCCACCAGTGATTTGCAAAGCCTAGCGCTGAGTGAGCAGTTCTTC.